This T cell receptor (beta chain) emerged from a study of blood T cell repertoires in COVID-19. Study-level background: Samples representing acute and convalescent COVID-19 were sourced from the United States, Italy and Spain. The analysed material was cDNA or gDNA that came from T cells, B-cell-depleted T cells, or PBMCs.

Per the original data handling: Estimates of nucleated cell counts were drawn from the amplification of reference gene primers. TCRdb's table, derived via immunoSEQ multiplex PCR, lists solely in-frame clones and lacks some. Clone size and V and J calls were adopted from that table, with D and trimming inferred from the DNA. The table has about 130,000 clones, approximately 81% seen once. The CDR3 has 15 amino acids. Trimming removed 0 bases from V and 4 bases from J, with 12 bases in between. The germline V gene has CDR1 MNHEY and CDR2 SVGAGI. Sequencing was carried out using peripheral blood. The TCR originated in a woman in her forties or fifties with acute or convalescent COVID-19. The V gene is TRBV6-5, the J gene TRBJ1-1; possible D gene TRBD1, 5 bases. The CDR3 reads CASSYSRGVATEAFF. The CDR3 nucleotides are TGTGCCAGCAGTTACTCCCGGGGGGTCGCCACTGAAGCTTTCTTT.